The clone carrying this TCR beta chain is a singleton in its sample. Together with a sample-barcoded 5' primer, a J-beta primer mix was included in a second PCR lasting roughly 6 to 12 cycles. TCRdb re-called the 5' RACE reads through MiXCR, storing one row per CDR3 protein. Counted here are roughly 2 million distinct CDR3 sequences, around 50% occurring once; the ten biggest clones make up over 2%. This sample was taken from a study of blood T cells in healthy people across ages. The V gene's germline CDR1 is MGHDK and CDR2 SYGVNS. The CDR3 is 15 amino acids. The V end lost 4 bases, the J end lost 0 bases, and 10 bases lay between the germline ends.

Sequencing input: blood. The origin of this receptor is a woman in her forties in good health. The rearrangement joins TRBV25-1 to TRBJ2-1; D gene uncertain. The CDR3 DNA sequence: TGTGCCAGCAGTGTGTCAGTGAGCTCCTACAATGAGCAGTTCTTC. Amino acid sequence: CASSVSVSSYNEQFF.